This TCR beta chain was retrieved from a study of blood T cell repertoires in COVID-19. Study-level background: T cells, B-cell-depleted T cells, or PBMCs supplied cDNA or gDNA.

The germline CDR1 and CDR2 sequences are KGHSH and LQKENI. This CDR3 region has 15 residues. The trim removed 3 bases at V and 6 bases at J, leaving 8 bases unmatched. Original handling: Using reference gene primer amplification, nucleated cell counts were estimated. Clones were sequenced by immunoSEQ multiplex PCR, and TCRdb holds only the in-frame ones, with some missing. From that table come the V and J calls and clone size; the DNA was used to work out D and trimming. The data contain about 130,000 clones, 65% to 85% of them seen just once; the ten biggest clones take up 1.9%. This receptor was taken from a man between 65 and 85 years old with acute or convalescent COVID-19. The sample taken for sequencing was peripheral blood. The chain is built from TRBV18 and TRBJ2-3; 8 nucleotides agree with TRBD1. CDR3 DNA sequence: TGTGCCAGCTCACCTACCCCAGACAGGGGCGATACGCAGTATTTT. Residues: CASSPTPDRGDTQYF.